A single sample gave rise to the 26 T cell receptor beta chains below, sequenced in a study of spatial heterogeneity in lung cancer (dated by TCRdb to between 2018 and 2021). General conclusions and limits of the study: The tumor nonsynonymous mutation count correlated with the number of expanded intratumoral alpha and beta TCRs.

Reading the label with the study, this specimen's time point is: sample taken at primary tumor resection. The library was produced with 5' RACE. TCRdb shows the sequencer as NextSeq 500. In-frame beta chains were kept once TCRdb had trimmed the public reads at Q25 with fastp and called clones with MiXCR. Every distinct CDR3 protein forms one entry, paired with its most common genes and DNA. For this sample there are roughly 3,900 distinct CDR3 sequences; less than 6.5% appear just once. The ten largest clonotypes hold roughly 14% of the sample. For these TCRs, the target antigens are not known. Sequences were derived from lung tumor tissue, sampled at surgery. These receptors all stem from a female donor with early-stage non-small cell lung cancer.

The sample holds a few counts of this clonotype. In DNA form, the CDR3 reads TGTGCCAGCAGCCAGACATCTAGCACAGATACGCAGTATTTT. Amino acid sequence: CASSQTSSTDTQYF. This rearrangement joins TRBV3-1 to TRBJ2-3; D remains ambiguous. Trimming shortened V by 3 bases and J by 0 bases, and 7 bases separated the two germline ends. This CDR3 is 14 amino acids long. The germline V gene encodes CDR1 LGHDT and CDR2 YNNKEL (reference sequence).

Sample share makes this clonotype medium-sized (0.01 to 0.1%). The chain carries TRBV6-5 and TRBJ2-1; perhaps TRBD1 as D (6 bases). The germline gives CDR1 MNHEY, CDR2 SVGAGI. The CDR3 has 15 residues. Trimming shortened V by 2 bases and J by 0 bases, and 8 bases separated the two germline ends. The CDR3 DNA follows: TGTGCCAGCAGTTACGAGGGACACTCCTACAATGAGCAGTTCTTC. Translated, it gives CASSYEGHSYNEQFF.

By share of the sample, this clonotype is medium-sized. The rearrangement uses TRBV7-9 and TRBJ2-1, with TRBD1 as a possible D gene (5 bases). CDR1 is SEHNR, CDR2 FQNEAQ, per germline (reference sequence). This CDR3 region has 16 residues. Trimming took off 5 bases at V and 2 bases at J, with 16 bases between the two ends. CDR3 protein: CASSPILRGPYNEQFF. CDR3 in DNA: TGTGCCAGCAGCCCTATTTTAAGGGGCCCCTACAATGAGCAGTTCTTC.

This clonotype is deemed medium-sized. V usage is TRBV7-9 and J usage is TRBJ2-2; D call uncertain. V was pared by 8 bases and J by 1 base, with 8 bases between. CDR1 is SEHNR and CDR2 is FQNEAQ in the germline V gene (reference sequence). The CDR3 consists of 13 residues. CDR3 bases: TGTGCCAGCGGCAGCGTGAACACCGGGGAGCTGTTTTTT. Translating it yields CASGSVNTGELFF.

This clonotype was recorded at least ten times. V and J are TRBV11-2 and TRBJ2-1; 12 bases align to TRBD2. Germline V gene data show CDR1 as SGHAT and CDR2 as FQNNGV. J lost 9 bases, V lost 0 bases, and 3 bases had no gene match. CDR3 length: 15 amino acids. CDR3 amino acids: CASSLELAGGLEQFF. DNA for the CDR3: TGTGCCAGCAGCTTAGAACTAGCGGGGGGTCTTGAGCAGTTCTTC. Complete variable domain (other parts from reference TRBV11-2 and TRBJ2-1): EAGVAQSPRYKIIEKRQSVAFWCNPISGHATLYWYQQILGQGPKLLIQFQNNGVVDDSQLPKDRFSAERLKGVDSTLKIQPAKLEDSAVYLCASSLELAGGLEQFFGPGTRLTVL.

This clonotype turned up a few times. J is TRBJ2-7 and V is TRBV6-1; 8 bases match TRBD1. CDR1 MNHNS and CDR2 SASEGT come from the germline V gene. The CDR3 totals 14 residues. J was trimmed by 7 bases and V by 6 bases; bases with no gene match: 11. The CDR3: CASSDWDRRWEQYF. CDR3 coding DNA: TGTGCCAGCAGCGATTGGGACAGGAGATGGGAGCAGTACTTC.

This clonotype was recorded a few times. The rearrangement uses TRBV2 and TRBJ2-7; D is uncertain. This CDR3 is 14 amino acids long. The germline CDR1 and CDR2 sequences are SNHLY and FYNNEI. Trimming stripped 1 base from V and 1 base from J, with 8 bases between. CDR3 sequence: CASSEVGQSYEQYF. CDR3 DNA sequence: TGTGCCAGCAGTGAAGTTGGGCAGTCCTACGAGCAGTACTTC.

A few counts support this clonotype. This chain uses TRBV7-8 with TRBJ2-2; 10 bases map to TRBD2. This CDR3 spans 18 amino acids. The J segment lost 1 base and the V segment lost 5 bases, leaving 10 bases of the junction unmatched. Germline V CDR1 and CDR2: SGHVS, FQNEAQ. CDR3 DNA sequence: TGTGCCAGCAGCCTTAGGGGTAGCGGGAGGTTGAACACCGGGGAGCTGTTTTTT. Protein sequence: CASSLRGSGRLNTGELFF.

By proportion, this clonotype is medium-sized (0.01 to 0.1%). This chain uses TRBV2 with TRBJ1-2; D gene unclear. Trimming removed 6 bases at V and 0 bases at J, with 5 bases between. Looked up from germline, CDR1 is SNHLY and CDR2 is FYNNEI. This CDR3 is 12 amino acids long. The CDR3 is CASRGSNYGYTF. The DNA for the CDR3 is TGTGCCAGCAGGGGCTCTAACTATGGCTACACCTTC.

In its sample, this clonotype ranks as medium-sized. The chain carries TRBV7-8 and TRBJ2-3, with TRBD2 identical over 7 bases. CDR1 SGHVS and CDR2 FQNEAQ come from the germline V gene. The length of the CDR3 is 16 residues. Trimming cost V 1 base and J 1 base; bases outside gene matches: 5. The CDR3 loop reads CASSLEDLAGTDTQYF. Written as DNA, the CDR3 is TGTGCCAGCAGCTTAGAGGATCTAGCGGGCACAGATACGCAGTATTTT. Based on the CDR3 plus reference TRBV7-8 and TRBJ2-3, the full variable domain is GAGVSQSPRYKVAKRGQDVALRCDPISGHVSLFWYQQALGQGPEFLTYFQNEAQLDKSGLPSDRFFAERPEGSVSTLKIQRTQQEDSAVYLCASSLEDLAGTDTQYFGPGTRLTVL.

In its sample, this clonotype ranks as medium-sized. The gene calls are TRBV14 and TRBJ2-7; 10 bases are shared with TRBD2. CDR1 is SGHDN and CDR2 is FVKESK in the germline V gene. The CDR3 contains 14 residues. Trimming cost V 1 base and J 9 bases; bases outside gene matches: 6. The CDR3 sequence is CASSQAAGGPPQYF. Written as DNA, the CDR3 is TGTGCCAGCAGCCAAGCAGCGGGAGGGCCCCCGCAGTACTTC.

This clonotype came up many times. V is TRBV12-3 or TRBV12-4 and J is TRBJ1-1; TRBD1 agrees at 10 bases. The CDR3 is 12 residues long. After removal of 7 bases from V and 12 bases from J, the junction contained 8 bases not matched to a gene. CDR3 sequence reads: CASTRTGGNPFF. The CDR3 bases are TGTGCCAGCACCAGGACAGGGGGAAATCCTTTCTTT.

This clonotype was found a few times. The genes are TRBV29-1 and TRBJ2-1, with 10 bases matching TRBD2. Trimming removed 0 bases from V and 13 bases from J; junction bases left unmatched: 9. Per the germline V gene, CDR1 is SQVTM and CDR2 is ANQGSEA. This CDR3 has 14 residues. DNA of the CDR3: TGCAGCGTTGAAGACGGCCTAGCGGGAGTAGGCCAGTTCTTC. It specifies CSVEDGLAGVGQFF.

In its sample, this clonotype ranks as medium-sized (0.01 to 0.1%). The chain uses TRBV20-1 and TRBJ1-5; D gene unclear. The CDR3 is 15 residues long. From germline, CDR1 is DFQATT and CDR2 SNEGSKA (reference sequence). Deletions cut 2 bases from V and 4 bases from J, with 15 bases between. The CDR3 region is CSARIYHHPNQPQHF. CDR3 DNA: TGCAGTGCTAGAATATATCATCACCCTAATCAGCCCCAGCATTTT.

This clonotype appeared many times. V is TRBV4-1 and J is TRBJ2-5; D is possibly TRBD1 or TRBD2 (6 bases each). CDR1 and CDR2 from the germline V gene are MGHRA and YSYEKL. The V end lost 0 bases, the J end lost 5 bases, and 25 bases lay between the germline ends. This CDR3 has 19 amino acids. The CDR3 loop reads CASSQDLGTRTVARETQYF. Here the CDR3 DNA reads TGCGCCAGCAGCCAAGATTTGGGGACTCGGACAGTGGCCAGGGAGACCCAGTACTTC.

The chain carries TRBV20-1 and TRBJ2-5; 7 bases fit TRBD2. Germline V gene lookup returns CDR1 DFQATT and CDR2 SNEGSKA (reference sequence). J gave up 1 base and V 3 bases, and 11 bases lay outside the gene matches. This CDR3 is 16 amino acids long. CDR3 sequence (DNA): TGCAGTGCTAGTGGCATCGAGCGGGGTTCCCAAGAGACCCAGTACTTC. It translates to CSASGIERGSQETQYF.

By frequency in the sample, this clonotype is medium-sized. V and J are TRBV7-9 and TRBJ2-5; the D is unclear. The CDR3 contains 13 residues. Per germline, CDR1 SEHNR and CDR2 FQNEAQ (reference sequence). V dropped 1 base and J dropped 7 bases, with 10 bases sitting between them. Here the CDR3 reads CASSLGNEGTQYF. The CDR3 DNA sequence: TGTGCCAGCAGCTTAGGAAACGAAGGGACCCAGTACTTC.

This chain links TRBV7-8 with TRBJ2-5; D is ambiguous. This CDR3 contains 13 residues. Germline loops: CDR1 SGHVS, CDR2 FQNEAQ. Trimming shortened V by 5 bases and J by 5 bases, and 12 bases separated the two germline ends. CDR3 DNA sequence: TGTGCCAGCAGCCCCCTAAGTCCGGAGACCCAGTACTTC. As protein: CASSPLSPETQYF.

In its sample, this clonotype ranks as medium-sized (0.01 to 0.1%). The chain links TRBV7-8 to TRBJ2-3; D possibly corresponds to TRBD1 (6 bases). Germline V lookup: CDR1 SGHVS, CDR2 FQNEAQ. This CDR3 spans 18 amino acids. With 2 bases removed from V and 1 base from J, the gap between germline ends came to 19 bases. CDR3 region: CASSLRVAGAEGTDTQYF. The CDR3 coding sequence is TGTGCCAGCAGCTTAAGAGTGGCAGGGGCGGAGGGCACAGATACGCAGTATTTT.

This clonotype is judged medium-sized. The chain couples TRBV6-2 or TRBV6-3 to TRBJ1-5, with a tentative D call TRBD1 (6 bases). Trimming shortened V by 7 bases and J by 4 bases, and 11 bases separated the two germline ends. This CDR3 is 13 amino acids long. Per the germline V gene, CDR1 is MNHEY and CDR2 is SVGEGT. The CDR3 DNA is TGTGCCAGCAATAGGGGGTTAAATCAGCCCCAGCATTTT. Residues: CASNRGLNQPQHF.

This clonotype qualifies as medium-sized. V gene TRBV7-2 combines with J gene TRBJ2-1; 7 bases align to TRBD2. The V gene's germline CDR1 is SGHTA and CDR2 FQGNSA. Losses at the gene ends were 8 bases for V and 1 base for J; bases not matched to a gene: 5. This CDR3 contains 14 residues. CDR3 in DNA: TGTGCCAGCCACCCGGGGGGTTCCTACAATGAGCAGTTCTTC. This sequence encodes CASHPGGSYNEQFF.

This clonotype is medium-sized. The V gene is TRBV7-9, the J gene TRBJ2-6; no firm D call. V was clipped by 2 bases and J by 0 bases, with 11 bases between them. The CDR3 covers 17 residues. CDR1 SEHNR and CDR2 FQNEAQ come from the germline V gene (reference sequence). CDR3 in DNA: TGTGCCAGCAGCTTAAGGGTCCGCTTCTCTGGGGCCAACGTCCTGACTTTC. Encoded protein: CASSLRVRFSGANVLTF.

By share, this clonotype ranks as medium-sized. The chain uses TRBV5-1 and TRBJ2-5; D may correspond to TRBD1 or TRBD2 (6 bases each). Trimming stripped 4 bases from V and 5 bases from J, with 12 bases between. Per germline, CDR1 SGHRS and CDR2 YFSETQ. The CDR3 has 13 residues. CDR3 bases: TGCGCCAGCAGCCCAGGGGCGGGGGAGACCCAGTACTTC. Amino acids: CASSPGAGETQYF. The full variable domain, rest sourced from reference TRBV5-1 and TRBJ2-5, is KAGVTQTPRYLIKTRGQQVTLSCSPISGHRSVSWYQQTPGQGLQFLFEYFSETQRNKGNFPGRFSGRQFSNSRSEMNVSTLELGDSALYLCASSPGAGETQYFGPGTRLLVL.

This clonotype showed up just a few times. An end of the junction does not agree with germline; a read error may underlie this. The gene calls are TRBV15 and TRBJ1-2; TRBD1 aligns across 9 bases. The CDR3 runs 14 residues. The germline V gene encodes CDR1 LNHNV and CDR2 YYDKDF (reference sequence). Here the CDR3 reads CATQPDRGVYGYTF. The CDR3 nucleotides are TGTGCCACCCAACCGGACAGGGGCGTCTATGGCTACACTTTC. Full variable domain (outside the CDR3, taken from reference TRBV15 and TRBJ1-2): DAMVIQNPRYQVTQFGKPVTLSCSQTLNHNVMYWYQQKSSQAPKLLFHYYDKDFNNEADTPDNFQSRRPNTSFCFLDIRSPGLGDTAMYLCATQPDRGVYGYTFGSGTRLTVV.

This clonotype was seen a handful of times. A much larger clonotype is one base distant, so this may be a read error. The chain uses TRBV5-5 and TRBJ2-1; 9 bases match TRBD2. The CDR3 is made up of 15 amino acids. Germline lookup yields CDR1 SGHKS and CDR2 YYEKEE (reference sequence). The CDR3 DNA is TGTGTCAGCAAGGTCCCAGGTAGCGGGAGTGATGAGCAGTTCTTC. Translated: CVSKVPGSGSDEQFF.

By frequency in the sample, this clonotype is medium-sized. The gene calls are TRBV7-2 and TRBJ2-2; D is possibly TRBD2 (5 bases). CDR1 and CDR2 (germline): SGHTA, FQGNSA. CDR3 length: 19 residues. Trimming removed 3 bases from V and 2 bases from J, with 22 bases in between. The CDR3 spells CASSFRALGTRTNTGELFF. Written as DNA, the CDR3 is TGTGCCAGCAGCTTCCGTGCACTAGGAACTCGTACAAACACCGGGGAGCTGTTTTTT.